This T cell receptor (beta chain) came from a study of blood T cell repertoires in COVID-19 (dated by TCRdb to the early 2020s). In the study overall: Samples from collaborators originated in the United States, Italy and Spain and spanned both the acute and convalescent phases of COVID-19. The material from the prospective study consisted of cDNA or gDNA derived from T cells, B-cell-depleted T cells, or PBMCs. Nearly every sample came with metadata listing a de-identified subject ID, COVID-19 status, age in years and sex. Subjects who had been exposed to COVID-19, were actively infected with it, or had recovered from it provided the deeply sampled blood TCRbeta repertoires that made up the dataset. The repertoires were released in a freely available public database intended as a resource for research on the immune response to SARS-CoV-2. HLA class I and class II types, where available, came from metadata supplied by the sample provider rather than from assay-based typing. The samples were drawn from the first 160 participants of the ongoing ImmuneRACE study and from over 950 subjects provided by 6 global collaborators. General conclusions and limits of the study: The quantity of clinical and demographic metadata differed by source and by participant and was supplied without curation.

Its CDR3 holds 15 amino acids, cysteine through phenylalanine. The DNA shown is the 45-base CDR3, in frame from base 1. V lost 1 base and J lost 5 bases, and the count of bases not matched to a germline gene is 6. CDR1 and CDR2 (KGHSH, LQKENI) derive from the germline V gene. Each collaborating institution followed its own protocols to collect whole blood in K2EDTA tubes. For TCRbeta analysis, collaborators shipped samples as frozen whole blood, isolated PBMCs, or DNA extracted from either of those sample types. The immunoSEQ Assay, a bias-controlled multiplex PCR, was used to amplify TCRbeta CDR3 regions from genomic DNA. The authors' analysis ran thus. Nucleated cell counts per sample were estimated from amplification of reference gene primers within the assay. To quantify the absolute abundance of each unique TCRbeta CDR3 rearrangement, sequence reads were collapsed and filtered. For each sample, productive Simpson clonality was calculated as the square root of Simpson's diversity index over productive rearrangements. Entries here come from immuneACCESS through TCRdb and include only in-frame sequences with V and J called. Some clones fail to appear in such tables; in the studies checked, an unresolved V gene covers under half of the shortfall, and the cause of the remainder is unknown. Clone size and V and J calls were adopted from that table, with D and trimming inferred from the DNA. The sample records more than 75,000 clones, less than 85% of which are singletons. In total, the top ten clones hold around 13% of the sample.

A note on this clone: The specificity of this receptor is unknown. Qualities for individual bases were not recorded, and no much larger clone is one base off.

This receptor was taken from a human donor in a cohort sampled during active COVID-19. Sequencing was carried out using peripheral blood. The V and J segments used are TRBV18 and TRBJ1-1; 8 of the junction bases match TRBD1. The CDR3 has the sequence CASSPRQGAETEAFF. The nucleotide sequence is given as TGTGCCAGCTCACCACGTCAGGGGGCTGAAACTGAAGCTTTCTTT.